The 3 T cell receptor beta chains presented below share a single source sample, sequenced in a study of T cell clones after liver transplantation. Profiling relied on immunoSEQ multiplex PCR, and the TCRdb table lists in-frame clones only, not all of them. The sample lists 53,000 or so clones, roughly 84% occurring once. Source: CD4+ T cells from blood, taken before liver transplant. All receptors come from a human donor who received a liver transplant.

The gene calls are TRBV19 and TRBJ2-6; 7 bases are shared with TRBD2. The CDR3 loop spans 15 amino acids. The V segment lost 5 bases and the J segment 0 bases; nucleotides outside the gene matches: 1. Germline V gene data show CDR1 as LNHDA and CDR2 as SQIVND (reference sequence). The CDR3 region is CASSGGVSGANVLTF. The CDR3 region has the DNA TGTGCCAGTAGTGGGGGGGTCTCTGGGGCCAACGTCCTGACTTTC.

This chain links TRBV29-1 with TRBJ2-7, with 12 bases lining up with TRBD2. There are 14 residues in the CDR3. CDR1 and CDR2 (germline): SQVTM, ANQGSEA. V shed 4 bases and J 1 base; nucleotides not matched to a gene: 2. Here the CDR3 reads CSVGGLAGSYEQYF. The CDR3 DNA is TGCAGCGTTGGGGGACTAGCGGGTTCCTACGAGCAGTACTTC.

This clone was seen just once. The chain has TRBV7-2 and TRBJ1-1; D ambiguous. Germline V CDR1 and CDR2: SGHTA, FQGNSA. This CDR3 spans 16 amino acids. V was clipped by 1 base and J by 2 bases, with 14 bases between them. The CDR3 reads CASSLVLLAANTEAFF. The CDR3 DNA reads TGTGCCAGCAGCTTAGTGCTCCTAGCAGCAAACACTGAAGCTTTCTTT.